This record concerns one T cell receptor (beta chain) sequence. The data are from a study of CD8 T cells in Susac syndrome. The length of the CDR3 is 15 residues. Trimming took 4 bases from V and 10 from J; bases not matched to a gene: 14. The germline V gene encodes CDR1 SGHDT and CDR2 YYEEEE. Roughly 0.45 to 1 ug RNA was reverse transcribed with random hexamers. In TCRdb, the immunoSEQ multiplex PCR reads were re-called with MiXCR into one record per CDR3 protein. In the table there are about 240,000 distinct CDR3 sequences, 96% of which are singletons. The clonotype was recovered from a human donor with Susac syndrome. V and J are TRBV5-6 and TRBJ2-3; 8 bases are shared with TRBD1. Material for sequencing was CD4+ T cells from PBMCs. This CDR3 is CASSRVDRGPLSQYF. Written as DNA, the CDR3 is TGTGCCAGCAGCCGAGTAGACAGGGGACCCTTGTCGCAGTATTTT.